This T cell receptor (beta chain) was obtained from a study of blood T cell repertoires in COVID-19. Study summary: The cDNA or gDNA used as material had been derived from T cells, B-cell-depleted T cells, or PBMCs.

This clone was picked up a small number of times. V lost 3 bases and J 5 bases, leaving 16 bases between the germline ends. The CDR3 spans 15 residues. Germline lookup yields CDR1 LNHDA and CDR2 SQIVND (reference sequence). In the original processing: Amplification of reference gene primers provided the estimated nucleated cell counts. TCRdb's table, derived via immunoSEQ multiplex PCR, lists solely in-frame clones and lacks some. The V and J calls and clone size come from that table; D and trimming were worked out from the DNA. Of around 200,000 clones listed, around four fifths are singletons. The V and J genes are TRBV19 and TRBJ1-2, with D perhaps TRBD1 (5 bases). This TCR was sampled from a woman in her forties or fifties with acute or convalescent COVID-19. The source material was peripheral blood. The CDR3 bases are TGTGCCAGTAGTATCGGGGCTCGCGGGGGGTATGGCTACACCTTC. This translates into CASSIGARGGYGYTF.